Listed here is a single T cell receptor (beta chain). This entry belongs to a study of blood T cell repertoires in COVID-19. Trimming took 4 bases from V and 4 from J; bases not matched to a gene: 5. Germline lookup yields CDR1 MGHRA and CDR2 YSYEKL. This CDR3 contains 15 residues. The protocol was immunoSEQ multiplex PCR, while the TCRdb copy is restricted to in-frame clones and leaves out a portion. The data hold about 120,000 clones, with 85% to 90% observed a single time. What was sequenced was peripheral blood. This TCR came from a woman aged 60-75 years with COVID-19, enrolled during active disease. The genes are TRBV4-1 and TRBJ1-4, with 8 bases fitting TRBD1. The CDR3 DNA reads TGCGCCAGCAGCCCCCAGGGGGCTGGTAATGAAAAACTGTTTTTT. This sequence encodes CASSPQGAGNEKLFF.